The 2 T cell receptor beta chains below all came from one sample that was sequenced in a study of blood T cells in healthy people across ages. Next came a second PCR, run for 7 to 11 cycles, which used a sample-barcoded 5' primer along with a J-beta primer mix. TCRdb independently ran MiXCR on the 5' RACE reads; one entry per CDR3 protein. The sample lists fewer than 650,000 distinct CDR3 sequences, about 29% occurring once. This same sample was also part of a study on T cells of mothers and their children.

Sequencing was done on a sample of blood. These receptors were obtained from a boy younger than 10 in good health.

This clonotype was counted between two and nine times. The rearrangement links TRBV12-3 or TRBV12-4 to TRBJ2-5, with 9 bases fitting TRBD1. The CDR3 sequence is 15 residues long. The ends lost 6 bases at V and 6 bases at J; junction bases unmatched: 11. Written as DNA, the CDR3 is TGTGCCAGCAGCCCCAGGACAGGGGAGGCGAAGACCCAGTACTTC. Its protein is CASSPRTGEAKTQYF.

CDR3 residues: CASSVPGSGELFF. CDR3 bases: TGTGCCAGCAGCGTACCCGGGTCCGGGGAGCTGTTTTTT. The chain has TRBV9 and TRBJ2-2; D call uncertain. This CDR3 spans 13 amino acids. Germline lookup yields CDR1 SGDLS and CDR2 YYNGEE. V lost 1 base and J lost 6, with 7 bases in between.